The 31 T cell receptor beta chains in this list originate from one sample, sequenced in a study of regulatory T cells in long-lasting Graves disease. The time point: persistent/refractory GD, antithyroid drugs over 5 years with positive TRAb. TCR sequences were obtained from RNA taken from PBMCs. Construction of the TCR beta libraries employed iRepertoire HTBI primers in conjunction with Arm-PCR of CDR3 regions. TCRdb used MiXCR to reprocess the multiplex PCR reads, holding one entry per CDR3 protein. The table records around 460,000 distinct CDR3 sequences, about 22% of them present only once. The sequencing here drew on peripheral blood mononuclear cells (PBMCs), taken when the disease was refractory, from a patient treated with antithyroid drugs. The origin of the receptors is a female donor with Graves disease.

This sequence joins TRBV30 and TRBJ1-1; D is ambiguous. In germline, CDR1 is GTSNPN, CDR2 SVGIG (reference sequence). Trimming stripped 4 bases from V and 0 bases from J, with 18 bases between. CDR3 length: 16 amino acids. CDR3 nucleotides: TGTGCCTGGACCGGAACGACCCCCGCTGTGAACACTGAAGCTTTCTTT. This translates into CAWTGTTPAVNTEAFF.

The chain is built from TRBV5-6 and TRBJ2-7, with D tentatively TRBD1 (6 bases). V dropped 0 bases and J dropped 0 bases, with 10 bases sitting between them. Germline V CDR1 and CDR2: SGHDT, YYEEEE. There are 15 residues in the CDR3. The chain's CDR3 is CASSLAEGDSYEQYF. The CDR3 DNA is TGTGCCAGCAGCTTGGCCGAGGGGGACTCCTACGAGCAGTACTTC.

The chain carries TRBV30 and TRBJ2-2, with D unresolved. The germline V gene encodes CDR1 GTSNPN and CDR2 SVGIG (reference sequence). The CDR3 loop spans 10 amino acids. The CDR3 region is CVGTSGELFF. In nucleotides, the CDR3 is TGTGTTGGCACATCCGGGGAGCTGTTTTTT. Supplemented by reference TRBV30 and TRBJ2-2, the full variable domain reads SQTIHQWPATLVQPVGSPLSLECTVEGTSNPNLYWYRQAAGRGLQLLFYSVGIGQISSEVPQNLSASRPQDRQFILSSKKLLLSDSGFYLCVGTSGELFFGEGSRLTVL.

This chain connects TRBV7-8 to TRBJ2-1; maybe TRBD2 (5 bases). The CDR3 totals 12 residues. Germline CDR1 reads SGHVS; CDR2 reads FQNEAQ. V was trimmed by 3 bases and J by 8 bases, leaving 8 bases between them. The CDR3 loop is CASSFSEDEQFF. In DNA, the CDR3 is TGTGCCAGCAGCTTTTCGGAGGATGAGCAGTTCTTC.

The J gene is TRBJ2-7, the V gene TRBV4-2, with D possibly TRBD2 on 6 matching bases. The V gene's germline CDR1 is LGHNA and CDR2 YNFKEQ. The CDR3 has 15 amino acids. Between the trimmed V and J ends, which lost 1 base and 2 bases, there was a span of 12 bases. The CDR3 DNA reads TGTGCCAGCAGCCAAGCGCGGGACTCAACCTACGAGCAGTACTTC. Amino acid sequence: CASSQARDSTYEQYF.

The gene calls are TRBV6-4 and TRBJ2-2, with D unclear. The CDR3 is made up of 15 amino acids. V lost 8 bases and J lost 4, with 17 bases in between. Germline V CDR1 and CDR2: MRHNA, SNTAGT. DNA of the CDR3: TGTGCCAGCTCCAGGAAGTTGGGTGGCACCGGGGAGCTGTTTTTT. Translated: CASSRKLGGTGELFF.

This chain uses TRBV5-1 with TRBJ2-7, with D tentatively TRBD2 (6 bases). The CDR3 totals 16 residues. CDR1 and CDR2 from the germline V gene are SGHRS and YFSETQ. Trimming stripped 0 bases from V and 5 bases from J, with 18 bases between. The CDR3: CASSLGPPGDGHEQYF. The CDR3 nucleotides are TGCGCCAGCAGCTTGGGACCTCCGGGGGATGGGCACGAGCAGTACTTC.

This clonotype has only one observation. A much bigger clone sits one base away, suggesting this may be a read error. V gene TRBV6-1 combines with J gene TRBJ1-5; D uncertain. This CDR3 is 14 amino acids long. CDR1 and CDR2 from the germline V gene are MNHNS and SASEGT. Here the CDR3 DNA reads TGTGCCAGCAAACCGGACCGAGAGAATCGGCCCCAGCATTTT. This encodes CASKPDRENRPQHF.

This clonotype was observed many times. This chain joins TRBV29-1 and TRBJ2-7; 10 bases match TRBD1. The CDR3 is 13 residues long. The V segment lost 6 bases and the J segment 0 bases; nucleotides outside the gene matches: 2. The V gene's germline CDR1 is SQVTM and CDR2 ANQGSEA. The chain's CDR3 is CSVRTGGSYEQYF. CDR3 nucleotides: TGCAGCGTCCGGACAGGGGGCTCCTACGAGCAGTACTTC.

This clonotype appeared once. J is TRBJ2-7 and V is TRBV6-2 or TRBV6-3; D is undetermined. Deletions cut 2 bases from V and 2 bases from J, with 13 bases between. This CDR3 region has 15 residues. CDR1 is MNHEY and CDR2 is SVGEGT in the germline V gene. The DNA for the CDR3 is TGTGCCAGCAGTTACGAATGGCGGATAACCTACGAGCAGTACTTC. Amino acid sequence: CASSYEWRITYEQYF.

This clonotype showed up many times. The chain joins TRBV11-2 to TRBJ1-3; no clear D gene. This CDR3 region has 17 residues. CDR1 and CDR2 from the germline V gene are SGHAT and FQNNGV. V lost 3 bases, J lost 0 bases, and 15 bases lay in between. CDR3 sequence: CASSFEGPSLSGNTIYF. The CDR3 DNA follows: TGTGCCAGCAGCTTTGAGGGCCCTAGCCTCTCTGGAAACACCATATATTTT.

This clonotype was recorded many times. The chain carries TRBV20-1 and TRBJ2-5, with D perhaps assigned TRBD1 or TRBD2 (6 bases each). V lost 1 base and J 3 bases, leaving 9 bases between the germline ends. The CDR3 sequence is 13 residues long. In germline, CDR1 is DFQATT, CDR2 SNEGSKA (reference sequence). CDR3 in amino acids: CSARAGGEETQYF. The DNA of the CDR3 is TGCAGTGCTAGAGCCGGGGGCGAAGAGACCCAGTACTTC.

This clonotype turned up a few times. The V call is TRBV12-3 or TRBV12-4, the J call TRBJ2-7; D not certain. The CDR3 runs 12 residues. V was shortened by 5 bases and J by 3 bases, with 8 bases between the two germline ends. Here the CDR3 reads CASSRNDYEQYF. The CDR3 DNA sequence: TGTGCCAGCAGTAGAAACGACTACGAGCAGTACTTC.

The J gene is TRBJ1-5, the V gene TRBV12-3 or TRBV12-4; perhaps TRBD1 as D (5 bases). The CDR3 has 14 residues. V lost 4 bases and J lost 7, with 14 bases in between. The CDR3 sequence: CASSSGLGGQPQHF. CDR3 DNA sequence: TGTGCCAGCAGTTCCGGACTGGGGGGGCAGCCCCAGCATTTT.

This clonotype was counted many times. This chain's CDR3 is CASSFPGRELVGELFF. CDR3 nucleotides: TGTGCCAGCAGTTTCCCCGGACGGGAGCTTGTCGGGGAGCTGTTTTTT. The chain combines TRBV28 with TRBJ2-2; a possible D gene is TRBD2 (6 bases). Trimming pared 3 bases from V and 7 bases from J, leaving 18 bases between. Germline V gene lookup returns CDR1 MDHEN and CDR2 SYDVKM. The CDR3 spans 16 residues.

This clonotype was recorded many times. The J gene is TRBJ2-5, the V gene TRBV7-8; a possible D gene is TRBD1 (6 bases). Trimming took off 2 bases at V and 5 bases at J, with 12 bases between the two ends. CDR1 and CDR2 (germline): SGHVS, FQNEAQ. This CDR3 spans 14 amino acids. This CDR3 is CASSLSNRAETQYF. The DNA of the CDR3 is TGTGCCAGCAGCTTAAGCAACAGGGCGGAGACCCAGTACTTC.

This clonotype was detected many times. The chain is built from TRBV6-1 and TRBJ1-4; D remains ambiguous. Germline CDR1 and CDR2: MNHNS and SASEGT. V lost 6 bases and J lost 3, with 8 bases in between. The CDR3 consists of 13 residues. CDR3 sequence reads: CASSQDPNEKLFF. The CDR3 coding sequence is TGTGCCAGCAGCCAGGACCCTAATGAAAAACTGTTTTTT.

This clonotype showed up just once. V is TRBV5-1 and J is TRBJ1-1, with 7 bases lining up with TRBD1. The V gene end was trimmed by 3 bases and the J gene end by 4 bases; junction bases not matched to a gene: 9. Germline assignment: CDR1 SGHRS and CDR2 YFSETQ. This CDR3 is built from 15 residues. The CDR3 reads CASSWGGGGGTEAFF. In nucleotides, the CDR3 is TGCGCCAGCAGCTGGGGAGGGGGCGGAGGCACTGAAGCTTTCTTT.

V and J are TRBV7-6 and TRBJ2-5; D not resolved. This CDR3 contains 13 residues. In germline, CDR1 is SGHVS, CDR2 FNYEAQ. V dropped 5 bases and J dropped 2 bases, with 9 bases sitting between them. CDR3 region: CASSQWRQETQYF. CDR3 nucleotide sequence: TGTGCCAGCAGCCAGTGGCGTCAAGAGACCCAGTACTTC.

At least ten counts were recorded for this clonotype. The chain recombines TRBV7-9 with TRBJ1-5, with TRBD1 matching over 9 bases. V trimming: 2 bases; J trimming: 3 bases; junction bases outside the gene matches: 8. The germline V gene encodes CDR1 SEHNR and CDR2 FQNEAQ (reference sequence). The CDR3 is 17 amino acids. CDR3 nucleotide sequence: TGTGCCAGCAGCTTAACGGGACAGGGAACGCTCAATCAGCCCCAGCATTTT. This gives the protein CASSLTGQGTLNQPQHF.

The chain employs TRBV6-1 and TRBJ1-5; 7 positions match TRBD1. Trimming cost V 6 bases and J 3 bases; bases outside gene matches: 8. The CDR3 loop spans 15 amino acids. The V gene's germline CDR1 is MNHNS and CDR2 SASEGT. The CDR3 protein is CASSAQGPINQPQHF. The CDR3 DNA reads as TGTGCCAGCAGCGCACAGGGGCCTATCAATCAGCCCCAGCATTTT.

Many counts were recorded for this clonotype. V and J are TRBV6-2 or TRBV6-3 and TRBJ2-7; the match to TRBD2 covers 7 bases. J was trimmed by 1 base and V by 6 bases; bases with no gene match: 9. There are 15 residues in the CDR3. Germline CDR1 and CDR2: MNHEY and SVGEGT. The CDR3 coding sequence is TGTGCCAGCAGCTACGGACTAGGGGTGTCCTACGAGCAGTACTTC. Its protein product is CASSYGLGVSYEQYF.

Ten or more counts support this clonotype. This chain links TRBV5-1 with TRBJ1-4; 7 bases align to TRBD1. The CDR3 is 13 residues long. Germline values: CDR1 SGHRS, CDR2 YFSETQ. Losses at the gene ends were 7 bases for V and 7 bases for J; bases not matched to a gene: 7. The CDR3 spells CASGSTGTEKLFF. CDR3 sequence (DNA): TGCGCCAGCGGATCGACAGGGACTGAAAAACTGTTTTTT. Filled out from reference TRBV5-1 and TRBJ1-4, the complete variable domain reads KAGVTQTPRYLIKTRGQQVTLSCSPISGHRSVSWYQQTPGQGLQFLFEYFSETQRNKGNFPGRFSGRQFSNSRSEMNVSTLELGDSALYLCASGSTGTEKLFFGSGTQLSVL.

Points on this clonotype: A read error may explain this, as a much larger clone is one base away. V is TRBV28 and J is TRBJ1-5, with D possibly matching TRBD1 (6 bases). V was shortened by 4 bases and J by 7 bases, with 17 bases between the two germline ends. The CDR3 runs 15 residues. Looked up from germline, CDR1 is MDHEN and CDR2 is SYDVKM. The CDR3 bases are TGTGCCAGCAGTTCATCATCAGGGGCCGAGCAGCCCCAGCATTTT. This encodes CASSSSSGAEQPQHF.

Remarks on this clonotype: A much larger clone differs from this one at a single base, so this may be a read error. The chain carries TRBV20-1 and TRBJ2-7, with D possibly being TRBD1 or TRBD2 (6 bases each). The CDR3 covers 14 residues. Per germline, CDR1 DFQATT and CDR2 SNEGSKA (reference sequence). The CDR3 protein is CSTRVPGEAYEQYF. Written as DNA, the CDR3 is TGCAGTACTAGAGTCCCAGGGGAGGCCTACGAGCAGTACTTC.

The rearrangement links TRBV7-2 to TRBJ1-6; no definite D call. V lost 5 bases and J lost 0, with 14 bases in between. The germline V gene has CDR1 SGHTA and CDR2 FQGNSA. The CDR3 has 17 residues. CDR3 residues: CASSDGLPSSYNSPLHF. CDR3 sequence (DNA): TGTGCCAGCAGCGACGGACTTCCGAGCTCCTATAATTCACCCCTCCACTTT.

This clonotype was recorded a few times. DNA for the CDR3: TGCGCCAGCGGGACAGGGTGGTCCTACAATGAGCAGTTCTTC. It is translated as CASGTGWSYNEQFF. This chain connects TRBV5-1 to TRBJ2-1, with 9 positions matching TRBD1. The germline gives CDR1 SGHRS, CDR2 YFSETQ. CDR3 size: 14 residues. V gave up 7 bases and J gave up 1 base; unmatched junction bases: 3.

This clonotype was detected many times. This rearrangement joins TRBV19 to TRBJ1-1, with a weak D call TRBD1 (5 bases). The length of the CDR3 is 14 residues. Germline CDR1 and CDR2: LNHDA and SQIVND (reference sequence). Trimming left V 3 bases short and J 3 bases short, with 11 bases between. Here the CDR3 DNA reads TGTGCCAGTAGTATTTTTTCGGGGGACACTGAAGCTTTCTTT. It translates to CASSIFSGDTEAFF.

The chain is built from TRBV7-2 and TRBJ2-7; TRBD1 agrees at 9 bases. Unmatched junction bases numbered 13, after V lost 5 bases and J lost 5 bases. This CDR3 spans 16 amino acids. Germline assignment: CDR1 SGHTA and CDR2 FQGNSA. The CDR3 here is CASSDPPGQGRNEQYF. In DNA form, the CDR3 reads TGTGCCAGCAGCGATCCTCCGGGACAGGGAAGAAACGAGCAGTACTTC.

This clonotype came up a few times. The chain has TRBV28 and TRBJ2-5; 7 positions agree with TRBD2. The CDR3 is 14 residues long. The junction had 7 bases not matched to a gene; V was cut back by 4 bases and J by 5 bases. CDR1 and CDR2 (germline): MDHEN, SYDVKM. CDR3 protein: CASSSPGGYETQYF. DNA of the CDR3: TGTGCCAGCAGTTCCCCCGGGGGGTACGAGACCCAGTACTTC.

This clonotype was counted at least ten times. V is TRBV11-1 and J is TRBJ2-7; D call uncertain. Germline values: CDR1 SGHAT, CDR2 FQDESV (reference sequence). V lost 5 bases and J lost 5, with 10 bases in between. The CDR3 has 12 amino acids. CDR3 loop: CASSLLSDEQYF. In DNA form, the CDR3 reads TGTGCCAGCAGCCTACTTTCGGACGAGCAGTACTTC.